This TCR beta chain was captured in a study of blood T cell repertoires in COVID-19. The overall study: Italy, Spain and the United States were the sources of the convalescent and acute COVID-19 samples. The cDNA or gDNA used as material had been derived from T cells, B-cell-depleted T cells, or PBMCs.

Source study methods: Reference gene primer amplification gave nucleated cell count estimates. Some clones are missing from TCRdb's copy, which holds only in-frame ones; the method was immunoSEQ multiplex PCR. V, J and clone size are taken as reported in that table, and D and trimming were inferred from the DNA itself. The sample lists roughly 170,000 clones; 60% to 80% were seen once. V was shortened by 2 bases and J by 2 bases, with 11 bases between the two germline ends. Germline values: CDR1 GTSNPN, CDR2 SVGIG (reference sequence). CDR3 length equals 14 residues. The receptor comes from a woman in her seventies with acute or convalescent COVID-19. Sequencing was done on a sample of peripheral blood. V and J are TRBV30 and TRBJ2-3; possible D gene TRBD1, 5 bases. In DNA, the CDR3 is TGTGCCTGGAGTCCTCCAGGGTACACAGATACGCAGTATTTT. It yields the protein CAWSPPGYTDTQYF.